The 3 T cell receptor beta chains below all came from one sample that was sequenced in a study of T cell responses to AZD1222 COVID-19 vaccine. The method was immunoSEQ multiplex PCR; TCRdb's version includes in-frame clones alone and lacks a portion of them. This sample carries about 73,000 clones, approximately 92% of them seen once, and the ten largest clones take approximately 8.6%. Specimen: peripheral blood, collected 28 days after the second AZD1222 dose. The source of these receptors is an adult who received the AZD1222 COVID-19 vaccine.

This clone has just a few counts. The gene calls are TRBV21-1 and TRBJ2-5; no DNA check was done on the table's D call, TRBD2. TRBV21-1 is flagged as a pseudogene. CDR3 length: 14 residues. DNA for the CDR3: TGTGCCAGCAGAGCCCCGGGTCACCAAGAGACCCAGTACTTC. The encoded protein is CASRAPGHQETQYF.

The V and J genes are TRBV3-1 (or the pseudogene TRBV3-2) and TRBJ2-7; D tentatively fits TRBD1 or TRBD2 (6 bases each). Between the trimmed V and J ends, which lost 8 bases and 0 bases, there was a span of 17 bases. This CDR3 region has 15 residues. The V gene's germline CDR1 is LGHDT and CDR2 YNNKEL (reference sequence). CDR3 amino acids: CASATWGASSYEQYF. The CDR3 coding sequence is TGTGCCAGCGCTACCTGGGGGGCAAGCTCCTACGAGCAGTACTTC.

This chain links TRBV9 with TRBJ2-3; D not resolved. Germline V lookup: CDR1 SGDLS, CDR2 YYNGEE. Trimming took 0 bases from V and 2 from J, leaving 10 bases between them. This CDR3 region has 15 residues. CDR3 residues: CASSVEGRPTDTQYF. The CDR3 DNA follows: TGTGCCAGCAGCGTAGAGGGCAGGCCCACAGATACGCAGTATTTT.